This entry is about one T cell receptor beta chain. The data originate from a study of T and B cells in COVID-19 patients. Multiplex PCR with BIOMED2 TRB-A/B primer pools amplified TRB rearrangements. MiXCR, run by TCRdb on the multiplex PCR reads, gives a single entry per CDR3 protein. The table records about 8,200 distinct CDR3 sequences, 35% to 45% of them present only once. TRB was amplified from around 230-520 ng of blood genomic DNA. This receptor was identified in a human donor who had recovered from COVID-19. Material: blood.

CDR3 nucleotide sequence: TGTGCCAGCAGCTTGGCCCCGCGGGGCGCAGATACGCAGTATTTT. Translating it yields CASSLAPRGADTQYF. The rearrangement joins TRBV5-4 to TRBJ2-3, with D possibly matching TRBD2 (6 bases). Germline-derived CDR1 and CDR2 are SGHNT and YYREEE (reference sequence). V lost 0 bases to trimming and J lost 4 bases, with 12 bases between them. The CDR3 loop spans 15 amino acids.